This TCR beta chain appears in the sequencing data of a study of PD-1 blockade in classical Hodgkin lymphoma (dated by TCRdb to between 2020 and 2021). Context from the whole study: Nivolumab dosing was 3 mg/kg intravenously every 2 weeks, continuing until either disease progression or unacceptable toxicity. The study used TCR beta sequencing and CyTOF to define a peripheral blood immune signature of response to PD-1 blockade in classical Hodgkin lymphoma. Study-wide findings and limitations: A significant rise by C4D1 was seen in CD4+ but not CD8+ TCR diversity (p=0.0027 vs p=0.16), with the rise being most apparent in complete responders (p=0.02). The study was limited to a single clinical trial cohort, and causes of repertoire differences, possibly disease activity or prior therapy, remained undefined. Baseline diversity similar to that of newly diagnosed patients was observed in trial patients achieving complete response, whereas significantly lower diversity was observed in partial responders and progressors. Baseline TCR diversity was reported as lower in newly diagnosed patients than in healthy donors, and lower still in relapsed/refractory patients. Diversity was lower in patients who began nivolumab less than 1 year after ASCT, so these patients were left out of later analyses to avoid confounding by immune reconstitution.

The intended sense of this specimen's time point label: cycle 4 day 1 (C4D1), after 5 to 7 weeks of nivolumab. Relapse after autologous stem cell transplantation had occurred in all trial patients, and cohorts A, B and C were distinguished by prior brentuximab vedotin exposure. The trial cohort comprised some 60 patients with relapsed/refractory classical Hodgkin lymphoma whose best overall responses were complete response, partial response or progressive disease. In the multi-cohort phase II CheckMate 205 trial, trial patients received single-agent nivolumab. An independent review committee assessed best overall response using the 2007 International Working Group response criteria. Trial PBMCs were collected just before the start of nivolumab (C1D1) and during therapy at cycle 2 day 1 and cycle 4 day 1. Peripheral blood was collected in 8 mL Vacutainer Cell Preparation Tubes, from which PBMCs were isolated by centrifugation and then cryopreserved.

The Qiagen DNeasy kit was used to extract genomic DNA from unsorted PBMCs and from the negatively selected CD4+ and CD8+ fractions. Amplification of TCR beta CDR3 regions was done by immunoSEQ multiplex PCR with primers that anneal to V and J segments. A synthetic immune receptor repertoire was used to minimize amplification bias, and remaining bias was computationally removed after sequencing. Per the authors' processing: Custom Python scripts were used to quantify repertoire diversity as the Shannon entropy index. Unsorted, CD4+ and CD8+ repertoires were examined separately, except in combined analyses, for which CD4+ and CD8+ sequences were merged in silico. A clone was considered expanded if an increase in frequency of at least 2-fold after treatment relative to C1D1 was found, and a pseudocount of 0.5 was applied to clones undetected at baseline. Clones with 0 or 1 copy at C1D1 were defined as singleton clones, while clones with 2 or more copies were defined as non-singleton clones. By matching protein sequences in sorted samples from the same patient, clones expanded in unsorted samples were annotated as CD4+, CD8+ or unknown. Wilcoxon tests were applied to paired samples to test diversity changes from C1D1 to C4D1. Held by TCRdb, this immuneACCESS table contains in-frame sequences only and omits some clones. Under half of the omission traces to an unresolved V gene where checked; the cause of the rest is unknown. D and trimming were read from the DNA, whereas the V and J calls and clone size are those reported in that table. The sample table contains around 25,000 clones; only one count was recorded for about 70% of them. The ten largest account for 25% to 30% of the sample.

Per the germline V gene, SGHRS is the CDR1 and YFSETQ is the CDR2. V lost 4 bases and J lost 0 bases, and the count of bases not matched to a germline gene is 5. From the cysteine up to the phenylalanine, the CDR3 has a length of 15 residues. Of the read, only the CDR3 DNA is kept; its 45 bases are in frame from base 1. On this clone: No cognate antigen has been identified for it. Per-nucleotide qualities are absent, and no much larger clonotype sits a single base away.

The V and J genes are TRBV5-1 and TRBJ1-1; the junction holds 8 bases that match TRBD1. The receptor was isolated from a human donor with classical Hodgkin lymphoma. Sequencing was performed on peripheral blood mononuclear cells (PBMCs), taken before the fourth cycle of nivolumab. The DNA sequence reads TGCGCCAGCAGCAAAGGACAGGGAATGAACACTGAAGCTTTCTTT. It translates to CASSKGQGMNTEAFF. Outside the CDR3, residues come from the reference TRBV5-1 and TRBJ1-1 proteins, so the full variable domain is: KAGVTQTPRYLIKTRGQQVTLSCSPISGHRSVSWYQQTPGQGLQFLFEYFSETQRNKGNFPGRFSGRQFSNSRSEMNVSTLELGDSALYLCASSKGQGMNTEAFFGQGTRLTVV.